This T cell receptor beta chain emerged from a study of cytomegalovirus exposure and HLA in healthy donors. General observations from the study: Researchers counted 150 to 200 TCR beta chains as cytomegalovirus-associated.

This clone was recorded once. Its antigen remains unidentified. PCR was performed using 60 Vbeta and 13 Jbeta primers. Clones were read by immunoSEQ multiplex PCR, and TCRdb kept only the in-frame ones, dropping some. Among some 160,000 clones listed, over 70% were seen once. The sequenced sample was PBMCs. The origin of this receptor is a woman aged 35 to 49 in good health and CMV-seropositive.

CDR3 sequence reads: CASSPGLAVRDTQYF. CDR3 nucleotides: TGCGCCAGCAGCCCAGGACTAGCGGTTAGGGATACGCAGTATTTT. The chain joins TRBV5-1 to TRBJ2-3, with 10 bases lining up with TRBD2. This CDR3 is built from 15 residues. Trimming at V came to 4 bases and at J to 6 bases, leaving 8 bases not matched to a gene. Germline V gene data show CDR1 as SGHRS and CDR2 as YFSETQ.